Here is one TCR beta chain with its context. The investigators reverse transcribed all of the isolated RNA, so they sequenced expressed TCRB transcripts. Libraries were prepared by immunoSEQ multiplex PCR; TCRdb keeps only in-frame clonotypes and omits some of them. The sample includes over 150,000 clones, 10% to 15% seen only once; the top ten take roughly 0.6%. The sample belongs to a study of beta chain features in type 1 diabetes. The CDR3 sequence is 14 residues long. Germline V gene data show CDR1 as SGDLS and CDR2 as YYNGEE. After removal of 2 bases from V and 3 bases from J, the junction contained 4 bases not matched to a gene.

This chain links TRBV9 with TRBJ2-7; 8 nucleotides match TRBD1. This clonotype was obtained from a young woman in good health. Sequencing used central memory CD4+ T cells from blood. In DNA form, the CDR3 reads TGTGCCAGCAGCGTGGGACAGGTAGACTACGAGCAGTACTTC. The encoded protein is CASSVGQVDYEQYF.